This T cell receptor beta chain was identified in a study of OX40 agonist ivuxolimab in advanced cancers. Across the study: Enrollees could have had prior anti-PD-1, anti-PD-L1 or anti-CTLA-4 therapy, which about 42% had received. Study-level points and caveats: Patients who responded partially at 0.1-3.0 mg/kg showed clonal expansion ranking among the lowest.

Sequenced by immunoSEQ multiplex PCR; TCRdb stores in-frame clones only, minus some. The table shows about 66,000 clones, with over 80% occurring only once. The V segment lost 3 bases and the J segment 8 bases; nucleotides outside the gene matches: 10. CDR1 is SEHNR and CDR2 is FQNEAQ in the germline V gene (reference sequence). This CDR3 region has 15 residues. Comments on this clone: The antigen is not known.

This sequence joins TRBV7-9 and TRBJ2-1; 7 bases fit TRBD2. The starting material was CD4+ or CD8+ T cells sorted from blood, obtained in a trial of the OX40 agonist ivuxolimab. The clonotype comes from an adult with an advanced solid tumor such as melanoma, head and neck, liver or kidney cancer. This CDR3 is CASSFGASGRDEQFF. Written as DNA, the CDR3 is TGTGCCAGCAGCTTTGGCGCTAGCGGACGCGATGAGCAGTTCTTC.